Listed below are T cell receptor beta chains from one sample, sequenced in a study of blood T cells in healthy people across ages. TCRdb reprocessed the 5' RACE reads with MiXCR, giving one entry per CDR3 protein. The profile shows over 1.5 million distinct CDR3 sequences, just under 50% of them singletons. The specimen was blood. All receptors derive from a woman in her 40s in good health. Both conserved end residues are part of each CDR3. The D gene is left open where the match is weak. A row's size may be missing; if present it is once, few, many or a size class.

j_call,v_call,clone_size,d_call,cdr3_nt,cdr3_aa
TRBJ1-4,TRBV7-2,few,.,TGTGCCAGCAGTTTAGCCGGGATTGGTGAAAAACTGTTTTTT,CASSLAGIGEKLFF
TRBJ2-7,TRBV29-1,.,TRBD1,TGCAGCGTGAGTCGGGACAGGGGACCCTCCTACGAGCAGTACTTC,CSVSRDRGPSYEQYF
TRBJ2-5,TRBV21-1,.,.,TGTGCCAGCAGCAGAACGCAGGGGGAACAAGAGACCCAGTACTTC,CASSRTQGEQETQYF
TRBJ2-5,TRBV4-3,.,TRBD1,TGCGCCAGCAGCCAAGATCAGGAGACAGGGCTGTACTTC,CASSQDQETGLYF
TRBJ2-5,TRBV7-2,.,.,TGCGCCAGCAGCTTACTCACCCTTGGCGGAGAGGAGACCCAGTACTTC,CASSLLTLGGEETQYF
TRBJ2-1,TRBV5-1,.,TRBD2,TGCGCCAGCAGCTTTAGCGGGGTAGGCGAGCAGTTCTTC,CASSFSGVGEQFF
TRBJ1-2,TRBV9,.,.,TGTGCCAGCAGCCACCCGGTGGGGGAGGACTACACCTTC,CASSHPVGEDYTF
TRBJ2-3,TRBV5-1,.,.,TGCGCCAGCAGCTTGAGTTCGGCGGCCCGGGATACGCAGTATTTT,CASSLSSAARDTQYF
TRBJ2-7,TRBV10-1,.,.,TGCGCCAGCAGTGAGAAGGGCAGGGGCCATTACTACGAGCAGTACTTC,CASSEKGRGHYYEQYF
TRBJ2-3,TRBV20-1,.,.,TGCAGTGCTAGAGATGAAGGCGTCAGTTCTTTCAGAAGACGCACAGATACGCAGTATTTT,CSARDEGVSSFRRRTDTQYF
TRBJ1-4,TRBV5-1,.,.,TGCGCCAGCACCCCGGACCTGGGGGGTGAAAAACTGTTTTTT,CASTPDLGGEKLFF
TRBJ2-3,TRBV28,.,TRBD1,TGTGCCAGCAGTATACAGGGGAAGGGGTCCACAGATACGCAGTATTTT,CASSIQGKGSTDTQYF
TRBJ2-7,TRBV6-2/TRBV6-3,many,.,TGTGCCAGCAGTTCCCCGGGACTCAGCTACGAGCAGTACTTC,CASSSPGLSYEQYF
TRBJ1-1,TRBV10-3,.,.,TGTGCCATCAGTGTTGACGGGCTCCACACTGAAGCTTTCTTT,CAISVDGLHTEAFF
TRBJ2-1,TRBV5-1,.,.,TGCGCCAGCAGCCGGGGGCTCTCCGGGGGAAATGAGCAGTTCTTC,CASSRGLSGGNEQFF
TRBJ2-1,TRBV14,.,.,TGTGCCAGCAGCCAAGATAGCGACAGTACTCAGAGCTCCTACAAGGAGCAGTTCTTC,CASSQDSDSTQSSYKEQFF
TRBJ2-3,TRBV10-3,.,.,TGTGCCATCAGTGACATGGCAGATACGCAGTATTTT,CAISDMADTQYF
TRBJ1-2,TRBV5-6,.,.,TGTGCCAGCAGCTCGGGGACACCGATCCACACCTTC,CASSSGTPIHTF
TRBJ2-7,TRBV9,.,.,TGTGCCAGCAGCGCCCGGGACTTACTAACCTACGAGCAGTACTTC,CASSARDLLTYEQYF
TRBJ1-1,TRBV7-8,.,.,TGTGCCAGCAGCTTCCCAGGCAAACTCCCTGAAGCTTTCTTT,CASSFPGKLPEAFF
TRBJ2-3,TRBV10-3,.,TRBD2,TGTGCCATCAGGGAGGGACTAGCGGGGCCTAGCACAGATACGCAGTATTTT,CAIREGLAGPSTDTQYF
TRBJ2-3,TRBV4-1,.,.,TGCGCCAGCAGCCAAGCAGGGTCGGATACGCAGTATTTT,CASSQAGSDTQYF
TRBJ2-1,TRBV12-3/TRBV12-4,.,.,TGTGCCAGCAGTCTCCAGGACTACCAGGGCAATGAGCAGTTCTTC,CASSLQDYQGNEQFF
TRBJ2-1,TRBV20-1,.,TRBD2,TGCAGTGCTAGACCGACTAGCGGGGGGTGGGATGAGCAGTTCTTC,CSARPTSGGWDEQFF
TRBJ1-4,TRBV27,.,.,TGTGCCAGCAGTCGACCGGGACTTAATGAAAAACTGTTTTTT,CASSRPGLNEKLFF
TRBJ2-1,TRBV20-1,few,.,TGCAGTGCTAGAGTTTTGGACTTACCTCCTCCTTACAATGAGCAGTTCTTC,CSARVLDLPPPYNEQFF
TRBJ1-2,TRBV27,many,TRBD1,TGTGCCAGCTCCCGGGACAGGGCCTATGGCTACACCTTC,CASSRDRAYGYTF
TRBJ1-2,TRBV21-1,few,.,TGTGCCAGCAGCCCCGAACCACCGGGCCCCGGCCCCTCTAACTATGGCTACACCTTC,CASSPEPPGPGPSNYGYTF
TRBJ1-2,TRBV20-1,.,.,TGCATCAGAGGAGGATCGGACTATGGCTACACCTTC,CIRGGSDYGYTF
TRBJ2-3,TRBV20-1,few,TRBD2,TGCAGTGCTGTCTTGCGGGGGGCCACAGATACGCAGTATTTT,CSAVLRGATDTQYF
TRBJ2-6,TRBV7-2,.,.,TGTGCCAGCAGGGAAATAAACTCTGGGGCCAACGTCCTGACTTTC,CASREINSGANVLTF
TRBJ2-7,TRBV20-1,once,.,TGCAGTGCTAGAGATAGTGGCCGAAAACGGGGCTACGAGCAGTACTTC,CSARDSGRKRGYEQYF
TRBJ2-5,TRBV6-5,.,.,TGTGCCAGCAGATACCTTAGGGGACCCCTTCAAGAGACCCAGTACTTC,CASRYLRGPLQETQYF
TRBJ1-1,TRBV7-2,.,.,TGTGCCAGCAGCCCCTACCTTTCCTCAGGGCAGAAGGCTTTCTTT,CASSPYLSSGQKAFF
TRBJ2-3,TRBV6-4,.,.,TGTGCCAGCAGTGAAACAGGGCGCGATACGCAGTATTTT,CASSETGRDTQYF
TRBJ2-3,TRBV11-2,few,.,TGTGCCAGCAGTTCCCTGGTGACAGAGGTAGATACGCAGTATTTT,CASSSLVTEVDTQYF
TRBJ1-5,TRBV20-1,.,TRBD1,TGCAGTGCTAGTAGGACAGGCTACAATCAGCCCCAGCATTTT,CSASRTGYNQPQHF
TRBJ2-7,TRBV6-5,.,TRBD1,TGTGCCAGCAGTTACTCGAACTCCCGTCCGGACAGGAAACCCTACGAGCAGTACTTC,CASSYSNSRPDRKPYEQYF
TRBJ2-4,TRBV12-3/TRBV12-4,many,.,TGTGCCAGCAGTTTGTGGGGGGCGGCCAAAAACATTCAGTACTTC,CASSLWGAAKNIQYF
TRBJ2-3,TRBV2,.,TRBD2,TGTGCCAGCAGTGAAGAGAGGACTAGCGGGACAGATACGCAGTATTTT,CASSEERTSGTDTQYF
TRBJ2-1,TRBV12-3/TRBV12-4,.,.,TGTGCCAGCGGCCCAGGGGGGGGAGGTTACAATGAGCAGTTCTTC,CASGPGGGGYNEQFF
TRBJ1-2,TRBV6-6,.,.,TGTGCCAGCAGTGACAAGATACTGAGGGAGTTTTGGGCTTACACCTTC,CASSDKILREFWAYTF
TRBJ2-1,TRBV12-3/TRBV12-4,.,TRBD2,TGTGCCAGCACCGAGCGGGGGGACTCCTACAATGAGCAGTTCTTC,CASTERGDSYNEQFF
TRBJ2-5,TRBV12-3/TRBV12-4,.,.,TGTGCCAGCAGCCCCATCGGGACTCCACCGTATAGTGCACAAGAGACCCAGTACTTC,CASSPIGTPPYSAQETQYF
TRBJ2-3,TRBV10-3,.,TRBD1,TGTGCCATCAGTAGGACAGGGATCACAGATACGCAGTATTTT,CAISRTGITDTQYF
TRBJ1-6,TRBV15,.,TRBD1,TGTGCCACCGAAGGGGCAGGGGGCAATTCACCCCTCCACTTT,CATEGAGGNSPLHF
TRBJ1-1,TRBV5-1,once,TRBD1,TGCGCCAGCAGCCTCGGACAGGGTTCGAGCACTGAAGCTTTCTTT,CASSLGQGSSTEAFF
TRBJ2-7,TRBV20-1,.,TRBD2,TGCAGTGTAACTAGCGTAAGCGAGCAGTACTTC,CSVTSVSEQYF
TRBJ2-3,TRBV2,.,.,TGTGCCAGCAGTGACTTCTTAGATACGCAGTATTTT,CASSDFLDTQYF
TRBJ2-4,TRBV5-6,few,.,TGTGCCAGCAGCTTGTATGCGCCAGCTGGGAACATTCAGTACTTC,CASSLYAPAGNIQYF
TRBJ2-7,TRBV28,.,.,TGTGCCAGCAGTTTTGGGGGGGCTCTAAAAGAGCAGTACTTC,CASSFGGALKEQYF
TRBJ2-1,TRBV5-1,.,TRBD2,TGCGCCAGCAGCTTGGTCGTCGGACTAGCGGTTTACAATGAGCAGTTCTTC,CASSLVVGLAVYNEQFF
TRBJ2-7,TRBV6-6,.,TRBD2,TGTGCCAGCAGTTACGGGCGGGGGGACTACGAGCAGTACTTC,CASSYGRGDYEQYF
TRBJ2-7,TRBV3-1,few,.,TGTGCCAGCAGCCAAGATAGGAGCCTCGGTATCTACGAGCAGTACTTC,CASSQDRSLGIYEQYF